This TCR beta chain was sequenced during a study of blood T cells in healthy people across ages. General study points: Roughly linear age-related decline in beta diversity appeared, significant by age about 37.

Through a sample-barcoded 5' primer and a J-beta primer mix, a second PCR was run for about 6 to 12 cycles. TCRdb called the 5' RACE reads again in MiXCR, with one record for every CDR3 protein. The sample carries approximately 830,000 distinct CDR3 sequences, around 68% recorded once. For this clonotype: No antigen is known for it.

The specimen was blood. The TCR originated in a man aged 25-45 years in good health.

CDR3 sequence: CASSLSGGLYNEQFF. The DNA of the CDR3 is TGTGCCAGCAGTTTGAGCGGGGGGCTTTACAATGAGCAGTTCTTC. This rearrangement joins TRBV6-2 or TRBV6-3 to TRBJ2-1; 9 positions match TRBD2. Germline CDR1 and CDR2: MNHEY and SVGEGT. V lost 4 bases, J lost 4 bases, and 5 bases stayed unmatched. This CDR3 is 15 amino acids long.